The 21 T cell receptor beta chains below were found in one sample sequenced in a study of metastatic and nonmetastatic thyroid tumors. No patient received treatment before thyroid surgery. Using MiXCR, TCRdb reanalyzed the PCR reads. The sample carries 8,000 to 9,000 clones, over 25% recorded once. Sequencing used adjacent normal tissue. All receptors derive from a female donor with papillary thyroid cancer or a benign thyroid nodule (not recorded which). Some clones in this sample may be carry-over from other donors' samples.

Many counts were recorded for this clone. The J gene is TRBJ2-5, the V gene TRBV28; 9 nucleotides match TRBD2. Germline V CDR1 and CDR2: MDHEN, SYDVKM. Losses at the gene ends were 5 bases for V and 5 bases for J; bases not matched to a gene: 6. CDR3 length: 14 residues. The CDR3 spells CASSKAGGGETQYF. The CDR3 DNA sequence: TGTGCCAGCAGTAAAGCGGGAGGCGGGGAGACCCAGTACTTC.

This clone was detected many times. The J gene is TRBJ2-1, the V gene TRBV7-8; the D is unclear. The CDR3 has 14 amino acids. Germline V gene data show CDR1 as SGHVS and CDR2 as FQNEAQ. V was clipped by 5 bases and J by 6 bases, with 14 bases between them. Here the CDR3 DNA reads TGTGCCAGCAGCCCGGAGCTAGATGGCAATGAGCAGTTCTTC. It codes for CASSPELDGNEQFF.

The chain employs TRBV27 and TRBJ2-7; tentatively, D is TRBD2 (6 bases). Germline assignment: CDR1 MNHEY and CDR2 SMNVEV (reference sequence). With 8 bases removed from V and 2 bases from J, the gap between germline ends came to 13 bases. There are 13 residues in the CDR3. This CDR3 reads CASGRLGPYEQYF. The DNA of the CDR3 is TGTGCCAGCGGGAGACTAGGCCCCTACGAGCAGTACTTC.

Relative to its sample, this clone is medium-sized. The V call is TRBV12-3 or TRBV12-4, the J call TRBJ1-2; perhaps TRBD1 as D (5 bases). With 6 bases removed from V and 7 bases from J, the gap between germline ends came to 12 bases. The CDR3 totals 12 residues. The CDR3 sequence is CASRRGDAGYTF. For the CDR3, the DNA is TGTGCCAGCAGGCGGGGCGATGCTGGCTACACCTTC.

The V call is TRBV7-2, the J call TRBJ2-2; D is unresolved. Between the trimmed V and J ends, which lost 2 bases and 4 bases, there was a span of 5 bases. The V gene's germline CDR1 is SGHTA and CDR2 FQGNSA. CDR3 length equals 13 residues. The DNA of the CDR3 is TGTGCCAGCAGCTTACTCCGCACCGGGGAGCTGTTTTTT. It encodes CASSLLRTGELFF.

The V gene is TRBV20-1, the J gene TRBJ2-3; no clear D. Germline V lookup: CDR1 DFQATT, CDR2 SNEGSKA (reference sequence). V was trimmed by 6 bases and J by 3 bases, leaving 13 bases between them. The CDR3 has 13 residues. The CDR3 loop is CSALPLSTDTQYF. For the CDR3, the DNA is TGCAGTGCCTTACCCTTGAGTACAGATACGCAGTATTTT.

This clone appeared a few times. The genes are TRBV19 and TRBJ2-1; D is unclear. The CDR3 has 12 amino acids. The V end was cut by 10 bases, the J end by 4 bases, with 11 bases between. The germline CDR1 and CDR2 sequences are LNHDA and SQIVND (reference sequence). Here the CDR3 reads CAIMDRYNEQFF. The CDR3 nucleotides are TGTGCCATTATGGATAGGTACAATGAGCAGTTCTTC.

This clone was observed a few times. The chain combines TRBV6-2 or TRBV6-3 with TRBJ1-4; D remains ambiguous. CDR3 length: 14 residues. Trimming took 2 bases from V and 6 from J, leaving 10 bases between them. Germline lookup yields CDR1 MNHEY and CDR2 SVGEGT. The CDR3 is CASSYGGRDEKLFF. CDR3 DNA sequence: TGTGCCAGCAGTTACGGAGGGAGGGATGAAAAACTGTTTTTT.

About this clone itself: Given the absence of the conserved phenylalanine or tryptophan at the CDR3 end, a read error is likely. The V and J genes are TRBV24-1 and TRBJ2-1; weak D call: TRBD2 (6 bases). Germline-derived CDR1 and CDR2 are KGHDR and SFDVKD. This CDR3 contains 15 residues. The chain's CDR3 is CATSEGEGTSNDQFL. The CDR3, as DNA: TGCGCCACCAGTGAGGGCGAGGGGACTTCAAATGATCAGTTCCTC.

This chain connects TRBV5-6 to TRBJ2-2; TRBD1 or TRBD2 may be the D gene (5 bases each). CDR1 is SGHDT, CDR2 YYEEEE, per germline. V dropped 2 bases and J dropped 4 bases, with 18 bases sitting between them. The CDR3 contains 17 residues. The CDR3 DNA reads TGTGCCAGCAGCTTATTGATAGGGGAGCAAATCACCGGGGAGCTGTTTTTT. Its protein is CASSLLIGEQITGELFF.

This clone has just a few counts. The rearrangement links TRBV6-2 or TRBV6-3 to TRBJ1-2; D unresolved. This CDR3 is built from 13 residues. Germline loops: CDR1 MNHEY, CDR2 SVGEGT. V lost 2 bases, J lost 2 bases, and 6 bases lay in between. As DNA, the CDR3 is TGTGCCAGCAGTTACCGGACCAACTATGGCTACACCTTC. Translation gives CASSYRTNYGYTF.

V and J are TRBV20-1 and TRBJ1-5; 9 bases agree with TRBD1. The germline V gene encodes CDR1 DFQATT and CDR2 SNEGSKA (reference sequence). V dropped 2 bases and J dropped 3; count of bases not matched to a gene: 5. The CDR3 is 15 residues long. The DNA for the CDR3 is TGCAGTGCTAGATGGGGGACAGGGTACAATCAGCCCCAGCATTTT. Translated, it gives CSARWGTGYNQPQHF.

This clone appeared a few times. V usage is TRBV15 and J usage is TRBJ2-3; D possibly matches TRBD1 or TRBD2 (6 bases each). The V gene's germline CDR1 is LNHNV and CDR2 YYDKDF (reference sequence). The length of the CDR3 is 17 residues. V lost 0 bases and J lost 0, with 13 bases in between. Here the CDR3 DNA reads TGTGCCACCAGCAGAGATCACGGGGGCTCAAGCACAGATACGCAGTATTTT. Its translation is CATSRDHGGSSTDTQYF. The whole variable domain, filled in from reference TRBV15 and TRBJ2-3, reads DAMVIQNPRYQVTQFGKPVTLSCSQTLNHNVMYWYQQKSSQAPKLLFHYYDKDFNNEADTPDNFQSRRPNTSFCFLDIRSPGLGDTAMYLCATSRDHGGSSTDTQYFGPGTRLTVL.

The chain links TRBV2 to TRBJ2-7; 11 bases fit TRBD1. The CDR3 is 12 amino acids. The J segment lost 12 bases and the V segment lost 6 bases, leaving 7 bases of the junction unmatched. Germline lookup yields CDR1 SNHLY and CDR2 FYNNEI. CDR3 sequence: CASRDRGLSTYF. The CDR3 DNA reads as TGTGCCAGCAGGGACAGGGGGCTAAGCACGTACTTC.

The rearrangement links TRBV13 to TRBJ2-7; TRBD2 aligns across 9 bases. The germline V gene encodes CDR1 PRHDT and CDR2 FYEKMQ (reference sequence). The CDR3 consists of 14 residues. V trimming: 0 bases; J trimming: 4 bases; junction bases outside the gene matches: 1. The CDR3: CASSLGLAGYEQYF. The CDR3 DNA follows: TGTGCCAGCAGCTTAGGACTAGCGGGTTACGAGCAGTACTTC.

This chain links TRBV30 with TRBJ1-2; D remains ambiguous. In germline, CDR1 is GTSNPN, CDR2 SVGIG (reference sequence). This CDR3 is 14 amino acids long. In DNA form, the CDR3 reads TGTGCTTCGGACCGTAGGGCTCTGGACTATGGCTACACCTTC. Amino acid sequence: CASDRRALDYGYTF.

The chain combines TRBV20-1 with TRBJ2-2; D is undetermined. The CDR3 sequence is 12 residues long. Germline CDR1 and CDR2: DFQATT and SNEGSKA (reference sequence). V lost 5 bases and J 6 bases, leaving 10 bases between the germline ends. CDR3 sequence: CSAPDGPGELFF. The CDR3 DNA is TGCAGTGCTCCAGACGGGCCCGGGGAGCTGTTTTTT.

The J gene is TRBJ1-1, the V gene TRBV5-1; 10 bases are a match to TRBD1. V lost 3 bases to trimming and J lost 2 bases; unmatched junction nucleotides: 4. Germline CDR1 SGHRS, CDR2 YFSETQ. There are 15 residues in the CDR3. Here the CDR3 reads CASSSGQGGNTEAFF. CDR3 nucleotide sequence: TGCGCCAGCAGCTCCGGACAGGGGGGCAACACTGAAGCTTTCTTT.

This clone occurred a few times. The gene calls are TRBV6-1 and TRBJ1-5, with D maybe TRBD1 (6 bases). Per the germline V gene, CDR1 is MNHNS and CDR2 is SASEGT. The V end was cut by 5 bases, the J end by 6 bases, with 17 bases between. The CDR3 contains 15 residues. This CDR3 reads CASSTSPTGTQPQHF. As DNA, the CDR3 is TGTGCCAGCAGTACCTCCCCGACAGGCACTCAGCCCCAGCATTTT.

This clone is labeled medium-sized. The genes are TRBV12-5 and TRBJ2-3; D remains unclear. The V end was cut by 2 bases, the J end by 6 bases, with 9 bases between. Germline V gives CDR1 LGHNT, CDR2 FRNRAP. This CDR3 has 13 amino acids. CDR3 nucleotide sequence: TGTGCTAGTGGTTTGTCCGTTGCGGATACGCAGTATTTT. Encoded protein: CASGLSVADTQYF.

This CDR3 is CSARWTSGTGELFF. The CDR3 coding sequence is TGCAGTGCCCGATGGACTAGCGGGACCGGGGAGCTGTTTTTT. The chain employs TRBV20-1 and TRBJ2-2, with 11 positions matching TRBD2. The germline V gene encodes CDR1 DFQATT and CDR2 SNEGSKA (reference sequence). The CDR3 is made up of 14 amino acids. V lost 6 bases and J lost 5; bases outside the gene matches: 5.